This T cell receptor beta chain was found in a study of blood T cell repertoires in COVID-19. This CDR3 contains 15 residues. CDR1 and CDR2 (germline): MNHEY, SMNVEV (reference sequence). Germline trimming cut 5 bases from V and 6 bases from J; bases unmatched to any gene: 12. The assay was immunoSEQ multiplex PCR, and TCRdb's table has in-frame clones only and misses some. The data contain 250,000 to 300,000 clones, around 90% of them seen just once; the ten biggest clones take up just under 1%. The sequence derives from a woman under 40 who had recovered from COVID-19. The sequenced material came from PBMCs or T cells enriched from blood (not recorded which). The genes are TRBV27 and TRBJ2-7, with 8 bases identical to TRBD1. The CDR3 DNA is TGTGCCAGCAGTCCTATACCGGACAGGGTGGGCGAGCAGTACTTC. Translation: CASSPIPDRVGEQYF.